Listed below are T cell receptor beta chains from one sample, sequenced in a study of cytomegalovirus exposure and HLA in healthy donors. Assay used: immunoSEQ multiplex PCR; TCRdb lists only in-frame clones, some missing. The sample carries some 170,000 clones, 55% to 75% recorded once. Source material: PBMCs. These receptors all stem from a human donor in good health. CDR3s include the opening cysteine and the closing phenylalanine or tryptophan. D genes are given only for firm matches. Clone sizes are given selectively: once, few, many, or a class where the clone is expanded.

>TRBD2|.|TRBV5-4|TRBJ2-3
TGTGCCAGCAGCGAACCGGGACTAGCGGGGGGGAGCACAGATACGCAGTATTTT
CASSEPGLAGGSTDTQYF
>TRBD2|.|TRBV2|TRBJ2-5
TGTGCCAGCAGCCCGACACGTTCGGGAGGGCAGTACTTC
CASSPTRSGGQYF
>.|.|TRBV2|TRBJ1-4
TGTGCCAGCAGTGGCAGGGTATTAGGTGAAAAACTGTTTTTT
CASSGRVLGEKLFF
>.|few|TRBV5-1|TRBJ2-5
TGCGCCAGCACCTACTCGGCAGTCAAGAGGAGGGTAGAGACCCAGTACTTC
CASTYSAVKRRVETQYF
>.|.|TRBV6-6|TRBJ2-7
TGTGCCAGCAGTTTCTCCATAGCGGTACCCTACGAGCAGTACTTC
CASSFSIAVPYEQYF
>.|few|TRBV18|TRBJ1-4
TGTGCCAGCTCACCAGGTCGACAGGCTGGGGAAAAACTGTTTTTT
CASSPGRQAGEKLFF
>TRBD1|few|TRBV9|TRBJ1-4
TGTGCCAGCAGCGTCGGGACAGGACTTAATGAAAAACTGTTTTTT
CASSVGTGLNEKLFF
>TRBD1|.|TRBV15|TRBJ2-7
TGTGCCACCAGCAGAGTTCGGACAGGGGCATTCTACGAGCAGTACTTC
CATSRVRTGAFYEQYF
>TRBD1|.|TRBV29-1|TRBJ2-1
TGCAGCGCAGGGGGCTCGACCGAGCAGTTCTTC
CSAGGSTEQFF
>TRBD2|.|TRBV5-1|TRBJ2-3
TGCGCCAGCAGCCTGGGACTAGCGGGGCTGGATACGCAGTATTTT
CASSLGLAGLDTQYF
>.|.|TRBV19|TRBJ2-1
TGTGCCAGTAGTATAGGGAAGACAATGGGTAATGAGCAGTTCTTC
CASSIGKTMGNEQFF
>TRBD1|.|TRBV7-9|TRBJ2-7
TGTGCTGTACAGGGGCAACCCTACGAGCAGTACTTC
CAVQGQPYEQYF
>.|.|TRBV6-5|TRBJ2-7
TGTGCCAGCAGTTACGCGTTTGGGCCAGGCTACGAGCAGTACTTC
CASSYAFGPGYEQYF
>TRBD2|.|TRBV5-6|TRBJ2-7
TGTGCCAGCAGCTTGGGACTAGCGGGGTTTGCAATCGGGAGCGAGCAGTACTTC
CASSLGLAGFAIGSEQYF